This T cell receptor (beta chain) was profiled in a study of cytomegalovirus exposure and HLA in healthy donors. Study results and limitations: Indistinguishability led to the exclusion of some V segments, TRBV6-2 and TRBV6-3 included. Association of approximately 16,000 TCR beta sequences with HLA alleles was found at 0.05 false discovery rate in a later analysis. CMV serostatus was the sole immune exposure information available. Sequencing depth roughly uniform across donors was assumed in presence/absence analyses.

In the PCR, 60 Vbeta and 13 Jbeta primers were used. Data came from immunoSEQ multiplex PCR; TCRdb stores just in-frame clones and leaves some out. The sample lists about 120,000 clones, around 69% occurring once. To note about this clone: The antigen is unknown.

V was cut by 10 bases and J by 5 bases, with 9 bases left in between. This CDR3 has 11 residues. Per germline, CDR1 MNHEY and CDR2 SMNVEV (reference sequence). The genes are TRBV27 and TRBJ2-4, with a possible D match to TRBD2 (5 bases). The sequenced sample consisted of PBMCs. The TCR was taken from a woman in her thirties or forties in good health and CMV-seropositive. DNA for the CDR3: TGTGCCACCGTGGGAGAAAACATTCAGTACTTC. Translating it yields CATVGENIQYF.